Presented here are 21 T cell receptor beta chains from one specimen sequenced in a study of cytomegalovirus exposure and HLA in healthy donors (dated 2017 in TCRdb). The library came from the immunoSEQ multiplex PCR assay. A mixture of 60 forward primers for TCR Vbeta segments and 13 reverse primers for TCR Jbeta segments was used in the multiplex PCR. The table comes from immuneACCESS by way of TCRdb, which keeps in-frame sequences with V and J called. Part of the clones is missing from these tables; in studies checked, under half for an unresolved V gene and the rest for unknown reasons. Here the sample has 150,000 or so clones; 77% occur a single time. Of the sample, roughly 3.9% is held by the ten largest clones. Sequencing input: PBMCs. The receptors were gathered from a male donor in good health and CMV-seropositive.

The genes are TRBV21-1 and TRBJ2-7; the D segment call TRBD1 is taken from the table without a DNA check. TRBV21-1 represents a pseudogene. The CDR3 is 18 residues long. CDR3 nucleotides: TGTGCCAGCAGCAAAGATCACAGGTCCAGGGCCCCCTCCTACGAGCAGTACTTC. This gives the protein CASSKDHRSRAPSYEQYF.

The chain has TRBV6-6 and TRBJ1-1, with 7 bases that match TRBD1. V gave up 8 bases and J gave up 8 bases; unmatched junction bases: 11. CDR1 MNHNY and CDR2 SVGAGI come from the germline V gene (reference sequence). This CDR3 has 13 amino acids. CDR3 protein: CASVLAGQKEAFF. The CDR3 bases are TGTGCCAGCGTTCTGGCGGGACAGAAAGAAGCTTTCTTT.

J is TRBJ1-6 and V is TRBV6-6; 8 nucleotides align to TRBD1. The CDR3 length is 13 residues. Germline V gene sequence: CDR1 MNHNY, CDR2 SVGAGI (reference sequence). V shed 3 bases, J shed 10 bases, and the junction held 2 bases outside the gene matches. The CDR3 sequence is CASSYDRGSPLHF. For the CDR3, the DNA is TGTGCCAGCAGTTATGACAGGGGCTCACCCCTCCACTTT.

The rearrangement links TRBV6-1 to TRBJ2-7; 8 bases fit TRBD2. Germline V gene lookup returns CDR1 MNHNS and CDR2 SASEGT. CDR3 length: 15 amino acids. J lost 2 bases, V lost 2 bases, and 5 bases had no gene match. CDR3 region: CASSELAGSTYEQYF. Here the CDR3 DNA reads TGTGCCAGCAGTGAACTAGCGGGTTCTACCTACGAGCAGTACTTC.

This rearrangement joins TRBV7-2 to TRBJ1-5; TRBD1 aligns across 9 bases. The length of the CDR3 is 16 residues. The ends lost 1 base at V and 7 bases at J; junction bases unmatched: 8. Germline CDR1 and CDR2: SGHTA and FQGNSA. The CDR3 reads CASSLGQGVLGQPQHF. Written as DNA, the CDR3 is TGTGCCAGCAGCTTAGGACAGGGGGTTTTGGGACAGCCCCAGCATTTT.

This clone occurred a few times. A junction end diverges from the germline sequence, so it may reflect a read error. This chain connects TRBV30 to TRBJ2-4; 8 nucleotides line up with TRBD1. CDR1 is GTSNPN, CDR2 SVGIG, per germline (reference sequence). CDR3 length: 14 amino acids. CDR3: CAWKDRAAKNSQYF. DNA of the CDR3: TGTGCCTGGAAGGACAGGGCGGCCAAAAACAGTCAGTACTTC.

This clone has only one observation. V is TRBV27 and J is TRBJ2-2; 10 positions agree with TRBD1. Germline-derived CDR1 and CDR2 are MNHEY and SMNVEV (reference sequence). This CDR3 is 17 amino acids long. V trimming: 2 bases; J trimming: 6 bases; junction bases outside the gene matches: 9. CDR3 residues: CASSLPKTGTGAGELFF. The CDR3 DNA reads TGTGCCAGCAGTTTACCCAAAACCGGGACAGGGGCCGGGGAGCTGTTTTTT.

V usage is TRBV6-6 and J usage is TRBJ2-2, with TRBD1 as a possible D gene (6 bases). V was cut by 7 bases and J by 1 base, with 13 bases left in between. The CDR3 loop spans 15 amino acids. From germline, CDR1 is MNHNY and CDR2 SVGAGI (reference sequence). The CDR3 nucleotides read TGTGCCAGCACTCCCAGGGGTTTGAACACCGGGGAGCTGTTTTTT. Translation gives CASTPRGLNTGELFF.

This chain's CDR3 is CASSPVSGTGVTGELFF. The CDR3 region has the DNA TGTGCCAGCAGTCCCGTCTCCGGGACAGGGGTCACCGGGGAGCTGTTTTTT. The V call is TRBV27, the J call TRBJ2-2, with 10 bases fitting TRBD1. This CDR3 has 17 residues. J was trimmed by 4 bases and V by 5 bases; bases with no gene match: 10. Germline V gene sequence: CDR1 MNHEY, CDR2 SMNVEV (reference sequence).

This chain links TRBV28 with TRBJ2-7; TRBD2 might be the D (6 bases). The CDR3 is 14 amino acids. Trimming pared 6 bases from V and 7 bases from J, leaving 19 bases between. Germline CDR1 MDHEN, CDR2 SYDVKM. CDR3 loop: CASRSGLGVLEQYF. As DNA, the CDR3 is TGTGCCAGCAGATCGGGACTCGGTGTGTTGGAGCAGTACTTC.

A word on this clone: Within the sample, other DNA sequences also encode this same CDR3. V usage is TRBV6-5 and J usage is TRBJ2-7; D call uncertain. The germline gives CDR1 MNHEY, CDR2 SVGAGI. V was cut by 2 bases and J by 4 bases, with 3 bases left in between. The CDR3 is 11 residues long. As DNA, the CDR3 is TGTGCCAGCAGTTACCTATACGAGCAGTACTTC. Its translation is CASSYLYEQYF.

The V gene is TRBV30, the J gene TRBJ2-1; no reliable D call. V lost 2 bases to trimming and J lost 15 bases, with 14 bases between them. Germline V gene lookup returns CDR1 GTSNPN and CDR2 SVGIG (reference sequence). This CDR3 contains 11 residues. The CDR3 reads CAWSQAGPGFF. The DNA for the CDR3 is TGTGCCTGGAGTCAGGCAGGCCCCGGGTTCTTC. The full variable domain, rest sourced from reference TRBV30 and TRBJ2-1, is SQTIHQWPATLVQPVGSPLSLECTVEGTSNPNLYWYRQAAGRGLQLLFYSVGIGQISSEVPQNLSASRPQDRQFILSSKKLLLSDSGFYLCAWSQAGPGFFGPGTRLTVL.

The J gene is TRBJ2-7, the V gene TRBV7-6; D perhaps matches TRBD2 (5 bases). CDR1 is SGHVS and CDR2 is FNYEAQ in the germline V gene. Trimming left V 2 bases short and J 7 bases short, with 12 bases between. CDR3 length equals 13 residues. The CDR3 DNA sequence: TGTGCCAGCAGCTTATCGTCTGGCGGGGAGCAGTACTTC. Translated: CASSLSSGGEQYF.

The rearrangement joins TRBV4-2 to TRBJ2-2; a possible D gene is TRBD2 (5 bases). The germline V gene encodes CDR1 LGHNA and CDR2 YNFKEQ. This CDR3 is 20 amino acids long. Trimming pared 0 bases from V and 5 bases from J, leaving 25 bases between. CDR3 residues: CASSQDAASRRPTWTGELFF. The DNA for the CDR3 is TGTGCCAGCAGCCAAGATGCGGCTAGCAGACGACCGACCTGGACCGGGGAGCTGTTTTTT.

This chain connects TRBV14 to TRBJ1-2; D might be TRBD1 (6 bases). The CDR3 totals 15 residues. Between the trimmed V and J ends, which lost 4 bases and 3 bases, there was a span of 15 bases. Germline loops: CDR1 SGHDN, CDR2 FVKESK. The CDR3, as DNA: TGTGCCAGCAGCCCCCCCGGGACAAGCTACTATGGCTACACCTTC. Translating gives CASSPPGTSYYGYTF.

With respect to this clone: This probably arose from a read error, given a far larger clone one base away. The same CDR3 arises from other DNA sequences in this sample as well. The chain recombines TRBV13 with TRBJ1-6; 7 bases are a match to TRBD1. Germline V gene sequence: CDR1 PRHDT, CDR2 FYEKMQ (reference sequence). This CDR3 region has 14 residues. J was trimmed by 10 bases and V by 5 bases; bases with no gene match: 8. In nucleotides, the CDR3 is TGTGCCAGCAGCACCCGGGACAGCTACTCACCCCTCCACTTT. Protein sequence: CASSTRDSYSPLHF.

The gene calls are TRBV4-2 and TRBJ1-2, with D possibly being TRBD1 (6 bases). V was clipped by 1 base and J by 3 bases, with 12 bases between them. This CDR3 contains 15 residues. Germline values: CDR1 LGHNA, CDR2 YNFKEQ. The CDR3 reads CASSQVGASYYGYTF. CDR3 in DNA: TGTGCCAGCAGCCAAGTGGGGGCATCGTACTATGGCTACACCTTC.

J is TRBJ2-3 and V is TRBV9; tentatively, D is TRBD2 (6 bases). V was cut by 0 bases and J by 4 bases, with 12 bases left in between. The CDR3 spans 15 residues. Looked up from germline, CDR1 is SGDLS and CDR2 is YYNGEE. CDR3 nucleotide sequence: TGTGCCAGCAGCGTAGTGGGGAGGAGCGCAGATACGCAGTATTTT. Protein sequence: CASSVVGRSADTQYF.

The V call is TRBV19, the J call TRBJ2-5, with 8 bases matching TRBD1. Judging by the DNA end, TRBJ2-7 fits better; the J call may be wrong. Germline V gene sequence: CDR1 LNHDA, CDR2 SQIVND (reference sequence). The CDR3 is 15 amino acids. The CDR3 coding sequence is TGTGCCAGTAGGGTTGCGGACAGGGTAGGAGGCGAGCAGTACTTC. Its translation: CASRVADRVGGEQYF.

This clone was counted a single time. This chain links TRBV19 with TRBJ2-1; possible D gene TRBD2, 6 bases. The germline CDR1 and CDR2 sequences are LNHDA and SQIVND (reference sequence). V was pared by 6 bases and J by 3 bases, with 12 bases between. There are 14 residues in the CDR3. This chain's CDR3 is CASRNSGLYNEQFF. The CDR3 DNA reads as TGTGCCAGTAGGAATAGCGGACTCTACAATGAGCAGTTCTTC.

The rearrangement uses TRBV29-1 and TRBJ2-1; D is ambiguous. The CDR3 spans 12 residues. Trimming pared 7 bases from V and 4 bases from J, leaving 11 bases between. Looked up from germline, CDR1 is SQVTM and CDR2 is ANQGSEA. The CDR3 DNA follows: TGCAGCGCCTCGGTCTCTTACAATGAGCAGTTCTTC. Protein product: CSASVSYNEQFF.